These T cell receptor beta chains were read from a single sample in a study of blood T cell repertoires in COVID-19. The assay was immunoSEQ multiplex PCR, and TCRdb's table has in-frame clones only and misses some. The sample records about 240,000 clones, around nine tenths being singletons. Material: peripheral blood. The receptors originated from a woman aged 65 to 85 with active or convalescent COVID-19. CDR3s include the opening cysteine and the closing phenylalanine or tryptophan. The D gene is left open where the match is weak. For some rows the clone size is stated as once, few or many, or as a class when expanded; others skip it.

abundance: .
d_gene: .
v_gene: TRBV19
j_gene: TRBJ2-1
CDR3nt: TGTGCCAGTAGTATTTTTCAGGAAGCAGGGCGGTTCTTC
CDR3aa: CASSIFQEAGRFF

abundance: once
d_gene: TRBD1
v_gene: TRBV6-2/TRBV6-3
j_gene: TRBJ1-2
CDR3nt: TGTGCCAGCAGTCTCGACAGGGACTATGGCTACACCTTC
CDR3aa: CASSLDRDYGYTF

abundance: .
d_gene: .
v_gene: TRBV18
j_gene: TRBJ1-5
CDR3nt: TGTGCCAGCTCACCAGCAGGGAATCAGCCCCAGCATTTT
CDR3aa: CASSPAGNQPQHF

abundance: once
d_gene: .
v_gene: TRBV6-1
j_gene: TRBJ1-2
CDR3nt: TGTGCCAGCAGGGAAGGTCCAGGGGCAGGTTATGGCTACACCTTC
CDR3aa: CASREGPGAGYGYTF

abundance: once
d_gene: .
v_gene: TRBV6-6
j_gene: TRBJ2-1
CDR3nt: TGTGCCAGCAGCCCCGGGTGGAGCTCCTACAATGAGCAGTTCTTC
CDR3aa: CASSPGWSSYNEQFF

abundance: few
d_gene: .
v_gene: TRBV2
j_gene: TRBJ1-1
CDR3nt: TGTGCCAGCAACCTTCAGGGGTTAATGAACACTGAAGCTTTCTTT
CDR3aa: CASNLQGLMNTEAFF

abundance: once
d_gene: .
v_gene: TRBV5-8
j_gene: TRBJ2-5
CDR3nt: TGTGCCAGCAGCTTGAGTAATTTGCTAGCCCAGTACTTC
CDR3aa: CASSLSNLLAQYF

abundance: once
d_gene: .
v_gene: TRBV18
j_gene: TRBJ1-5
CDR3nt: TGTGCCAGCTCACCAAAGGACGGCCCCGGCGGGTATAATCAGCCCCAGCATTTT
CDR3aa: CASSPKDGPGGYNQPQHF

abundance: .
d_gene: .
v_gene: TRBV18
j_gene: TRBJ1-2
CDR3nt: TGTGCCAGCTCACCGGCATCGACTAACTATGGCTACACCTTC
CDR3aa: CASSPASTNYGYTF

abundance: .
d_gene: TRBD2
v_gene: TRBV5-6
j_gene: TRBJ2-5
CDR3nt: TGTGCCAGCAGCTTGGCCGGGAGGGGCCAAGAGACCCAGTACTTC
CDR3aa: CASSLAGRGQETQYF

abundance: .
d_gene: TRBD1
v_gene: TRBV6-2/TRBV6-3
j_gene: TRBJ1-1
CDR3nt: TGTGCCAGCAGCACCGGACAGGCCCGGAACACTGAAGCTTTCTTT
CDR3aa: CASSTGQARNTEAFF

abundance: .
d_gene: .
v_gene: TRBV6-4
j_gene: TRBJ1-2
CDR3nt: TGTGCCAGCAGTGAGGGGGCTAGCGGCTACACCTTC
CDR3aa: CASSEGASGYTF

abundance: few
d_gene: .
v_gene: TRBV6-6
j_gene: TRBJ1-4
CDR3nt: TGTGCCAGCAGTTCATCAGGGGTGGTAAAACTGTTTTTT
CDR3aa: CASSSSGVVKLFF

abundance: medium-sized
d_gene: TRBD1
v_gene: TRBV27
j_gene: TRBJ2-7
CDR3nt: TGTGCCAGCAGTCGGGTAAGGGGGCTCGGCTCCTACGAGCAGTACTTC
CDR3aa: CASSRVRGLGSYEQYF

abundance: .
d_gene: TRBD1
v_gene: TRBV25-1
j_gene: TRBJ1-3
CDR3nt: TGTGCCAGCAGTGAGACAGGGTCCGGAAACACCATATATTTT
CDR3aa: CASSETGSGNTIYF

abundance: .
d_gene: TRBD1
v_gene: TRBV10-3
j_gene: TRBJ1-5
CDR3nt: TGTGCCATCAGTGACCTGGGACAGAATCAGCCCCAGCATTTT
CDR3aa: CAISDLGQNQPQHF